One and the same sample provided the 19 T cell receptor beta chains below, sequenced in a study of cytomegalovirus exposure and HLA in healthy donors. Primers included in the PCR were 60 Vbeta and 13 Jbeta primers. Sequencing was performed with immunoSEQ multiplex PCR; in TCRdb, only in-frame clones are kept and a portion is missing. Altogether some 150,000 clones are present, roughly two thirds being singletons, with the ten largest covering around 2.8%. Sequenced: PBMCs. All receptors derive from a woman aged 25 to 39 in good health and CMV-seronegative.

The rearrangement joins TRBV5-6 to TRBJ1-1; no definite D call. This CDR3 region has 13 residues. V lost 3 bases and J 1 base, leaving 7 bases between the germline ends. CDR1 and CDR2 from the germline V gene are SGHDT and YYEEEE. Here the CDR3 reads CASSSNSNTEAFF. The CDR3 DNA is TGTGCCAGCAGCTCCAACTCGAACACTGAAGCTTTCTTT.

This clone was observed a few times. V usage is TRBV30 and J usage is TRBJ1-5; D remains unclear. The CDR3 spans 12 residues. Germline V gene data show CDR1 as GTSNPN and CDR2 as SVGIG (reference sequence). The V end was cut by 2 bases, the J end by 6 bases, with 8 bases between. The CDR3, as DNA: TGTGCCTGGAGTTCCGGAGCTCAGCCCCAGCATTTT. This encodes CAWSSGAQPQHF.

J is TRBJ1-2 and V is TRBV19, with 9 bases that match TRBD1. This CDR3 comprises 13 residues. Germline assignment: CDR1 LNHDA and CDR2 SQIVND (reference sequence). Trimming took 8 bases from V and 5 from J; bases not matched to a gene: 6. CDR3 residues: CASGDRDTYGYTF. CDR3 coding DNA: TGTGCCAGTGGGGACAGGGATACTTATGGCTACACCTTC. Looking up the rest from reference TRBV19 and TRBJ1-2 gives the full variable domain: DGGITQSPKYLFRKEGQNVTLSCEQNLNHDAMYWYRQDPGQGLRLIYYSQIVNDFQKGDIAEGYSVSREKKESFPLTVTSAQKNPTAFYLCASGDRDTYGYTFGSGTRLTVV.

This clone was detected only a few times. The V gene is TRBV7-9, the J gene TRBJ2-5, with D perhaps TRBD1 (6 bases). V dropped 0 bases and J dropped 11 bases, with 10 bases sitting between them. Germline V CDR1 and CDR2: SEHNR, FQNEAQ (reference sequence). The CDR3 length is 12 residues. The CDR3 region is CASSLAQGAQYF. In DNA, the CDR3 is TGTGCCAGCAGCTTAGCACAGGGCGCGCAGTACTTC. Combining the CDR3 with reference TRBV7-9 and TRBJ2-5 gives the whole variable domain DTGVSQNPRHKITKRGQNVTFRCDPISEHNRLYWYRQTLGQGPEFLTYFQNEAQLEKSRLLSDRFSAERPKGSFSTLEIQRTEQGDSAMYLCASSLAQGAQYFGPGTRLLVL.

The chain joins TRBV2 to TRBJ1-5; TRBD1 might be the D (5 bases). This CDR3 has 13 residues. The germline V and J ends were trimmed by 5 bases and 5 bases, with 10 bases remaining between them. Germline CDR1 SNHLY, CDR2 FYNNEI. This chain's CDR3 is CASSTDSYQPQHF. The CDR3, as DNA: TGTGCCAGCAGTACTGACAGTTATCAGCCCCAGCATTTT.

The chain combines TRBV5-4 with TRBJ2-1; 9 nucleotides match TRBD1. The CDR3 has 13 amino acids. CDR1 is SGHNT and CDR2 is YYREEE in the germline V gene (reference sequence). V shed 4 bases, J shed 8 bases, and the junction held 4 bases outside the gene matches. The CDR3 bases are TGTGCCAGCAGCGGACAGGGGATGGATGAGCAGTTCTTC. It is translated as CASSGQGMDEQFF. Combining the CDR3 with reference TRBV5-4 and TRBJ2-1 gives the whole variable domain ETGVTQSPTHLIKTRGQQVTLRCSSQSGHNTVSWYQQALGQGPQFIFQYYREEENGRGNFPPRFSGLQFPNYSSELNVNALELDDSALYLCASSGQGMDEQFFGPGTRLTVL.

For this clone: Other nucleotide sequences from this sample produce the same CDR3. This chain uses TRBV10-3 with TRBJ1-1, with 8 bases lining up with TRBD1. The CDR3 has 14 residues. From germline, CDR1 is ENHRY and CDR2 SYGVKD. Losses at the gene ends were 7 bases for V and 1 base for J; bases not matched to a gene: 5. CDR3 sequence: CAINQGQGNTEAFF. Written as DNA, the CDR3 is TGTGCCATCAATCAAGGACAGGGGAACACTGAAGCTTTCTTT.

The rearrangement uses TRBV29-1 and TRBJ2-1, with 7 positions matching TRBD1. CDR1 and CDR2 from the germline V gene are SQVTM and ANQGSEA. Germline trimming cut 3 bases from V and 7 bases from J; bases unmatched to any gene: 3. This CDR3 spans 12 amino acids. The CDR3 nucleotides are TGCAGCGTTGATTCGACAGGGAATGAGCAGTTCTTC. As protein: CSVDSTGNEQFF.

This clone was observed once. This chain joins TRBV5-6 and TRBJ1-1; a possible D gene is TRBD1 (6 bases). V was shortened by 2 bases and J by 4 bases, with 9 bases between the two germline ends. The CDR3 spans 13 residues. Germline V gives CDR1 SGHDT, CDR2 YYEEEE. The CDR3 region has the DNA TGTGCCAGCAGCTTACGGGGGGCCACTGAAGCTTTCTTT. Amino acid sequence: CASSLRGATEAFF.

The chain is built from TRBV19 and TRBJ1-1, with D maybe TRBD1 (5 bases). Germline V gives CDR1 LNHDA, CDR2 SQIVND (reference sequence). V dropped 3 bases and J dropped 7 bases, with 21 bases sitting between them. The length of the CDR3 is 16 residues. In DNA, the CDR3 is TGTGCCAGTAGTATGCGGGGAACCCGTGGGACGGGTGAAGCTTTCTTT. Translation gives CASSMRGTRGTGEAFF.

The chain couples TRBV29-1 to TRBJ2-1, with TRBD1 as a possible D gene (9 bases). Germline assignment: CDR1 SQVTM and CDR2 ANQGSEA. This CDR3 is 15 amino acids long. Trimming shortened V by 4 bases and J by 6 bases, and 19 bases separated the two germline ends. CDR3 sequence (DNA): TGCAGCGTTGCCCTCGGGGGGGACAGGGCCAATGAGCAGTTCTTC. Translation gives CSVALGGDRANEQFF.

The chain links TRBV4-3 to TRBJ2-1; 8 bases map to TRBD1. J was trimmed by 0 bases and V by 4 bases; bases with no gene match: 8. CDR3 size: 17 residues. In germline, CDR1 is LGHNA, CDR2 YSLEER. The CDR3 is CASSRNGQGGSYNEQFF. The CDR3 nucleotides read TGCGCCAGCAGCCGTAACGGACAGGGAGGCTCCTACAATGAGCAGTTCTTC.

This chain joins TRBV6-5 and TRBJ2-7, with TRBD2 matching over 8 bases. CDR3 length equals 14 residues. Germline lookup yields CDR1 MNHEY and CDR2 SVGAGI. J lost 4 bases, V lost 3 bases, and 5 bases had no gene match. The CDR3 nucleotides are TGTGCCAGCAGTTATTGGGAGCGGGGGTACGAGCAGTACTTC. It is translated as CASSYWERGYEQYF.

The CDR3 reads CATSPDRSNQPQHF. Written as DNA, the CDR3 is TGTGCCACCAGCCCCGACAGAAGCAATCAGCCCCAGCATTTT. This chain uses TRBV15 with TRBJ1-5; D is possibly TRBD1 (5 bases). CDR3 length equals 14 residues. Germline CDR1 and CDR2: LNHNV and YYDKDF (reference sequence). V lost 5 bases to trimming and J lost 1 base, with 9 bases between them.

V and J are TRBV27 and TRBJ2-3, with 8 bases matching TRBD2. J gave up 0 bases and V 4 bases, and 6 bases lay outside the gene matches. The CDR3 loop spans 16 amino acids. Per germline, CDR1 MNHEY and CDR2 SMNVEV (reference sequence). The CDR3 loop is CASSSLSGISTDTQYF. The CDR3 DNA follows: TGTGCCAGCAGTTCTCTTAGCGGGATTAGCACAGATACGCAGTATTTT.

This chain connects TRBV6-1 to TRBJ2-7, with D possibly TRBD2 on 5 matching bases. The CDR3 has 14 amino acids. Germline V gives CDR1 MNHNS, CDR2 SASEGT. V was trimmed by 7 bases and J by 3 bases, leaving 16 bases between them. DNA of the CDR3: TGTGCCAGCACCGAACGGCCGGAGGTCTACGAGCAGTACTTC. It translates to CASTERPEVYEQYF.

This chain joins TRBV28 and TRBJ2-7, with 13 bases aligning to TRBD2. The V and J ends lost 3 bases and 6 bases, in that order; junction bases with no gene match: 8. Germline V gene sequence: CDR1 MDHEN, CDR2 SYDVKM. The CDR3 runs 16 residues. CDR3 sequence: CASSFPGLAGVGEQYF. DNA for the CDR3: TGTGCCAGCAGTTTTCCCGGACTAGCGGGAGTAGGCGAGCAGTACTTC.

The CDR3 coding sequence is TGTGCCAGCAGCCTGGTCGGACTGAACTCTGGAAACACCATATATTTT. Protein: CASSLVGLNSGNTIYF. This chain connects TRBV4-2 to TRBJ1-3; the D is unclear. Germline V gene data show CDR1 as LGHNA and CDR2 as YNFKEQ. V lost 4 bases to trimming and J lost 0 bases, with 13 bases between them. The CDR3 covers 16 residues.

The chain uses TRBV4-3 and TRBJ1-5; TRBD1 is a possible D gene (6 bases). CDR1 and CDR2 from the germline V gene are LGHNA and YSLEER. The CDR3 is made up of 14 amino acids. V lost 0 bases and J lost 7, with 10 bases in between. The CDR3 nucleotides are TGCGCCAGCAGCCAAGAACAGGGAAGCCAGCCCCAGCATTTT. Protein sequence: CASSQEQGSQPQHF.